This TCR beta chain was identified during a study of radiation and T cells in renal cell carcinoma. Produced via immunoSEQ multiplex PCR; TCRdb's table is partial and in-frame only. The profile shows roughly 130,000 clones, roughly 91% of them singletons. Time point described: blood 2 weeks post-SBRT. Treatment: 15 Gy SBRT to primary tumor, nephrectomy 4 weeks later. Germline CDR1 reads LNHDA; CDR2 reads SQIVND (reference sequence). The CDR3 is 14 amino acids. The V end lost 3 bases, the J end lost 3 bases, and 11 bases lay between the germline ends. V gene TRBV19 combines with J gene TRBJ1-1; D unclear. The TCR was taken from a woman in her seventies with renal cell carcinoma. The sequenced sample was blood, obtained from a patient whose treatment included radiotherapy and nephrectomy. The CDR3 region has the DNA TGTGCCAGTAGTATTATCGCTGATTACACTGAAGCTTTCTTT. Its protein is CASSIIADYTEAFF.